These T cell receptor beta chains were read from a single sample in a study of T-cell reconstitution after alpha-beta-depleted transplantation in children. TCRdb used MiXCR to reprocess the PCR reads, holding one entry per CDR3 protein. The table lists 500,000 or so distinct CDR3 sequences, roughly an eighth of them singletons. Source: PBMCs, mostly from graft donor cells, taken 180 days after TCRalphabeta/CD19-depleted stem cell transplant. Every receptor here comes from a female patient aged 2 to 10 who had a stem cell transplant for aplastic anemia, so the T cells may come from the graft donor. Both conserved end residues are part of each CDR3. Fields, in order: clone size, J gene, V gene, D gene, CDR3 protein, CDR3 DNA. D genes are given only for firm matches. Expanded clones are given a class, and other clones once, few, many or no size at all.

-,TRBJ1-2,TRBV7-9,-,CASSPKGDYGYTF,TGTGCCAGCAGCCCCAAGGGGGACTATGGCTACACCTTC
-,TRBJ2-1,TRBV24-1,TRBD1,CATSEWDSRLNEQFF,TGTGCCACCAGTGAATGGGACAGCAGATTAAATGAGCAGTTCTTC
-,TRBJ2-2,TRBV12-3/TRBV12-4,-,CASSSLPLASRSGELFF,TGTGCCAGCAGTTCCCTGCCTTTGGCGAGCAGGTCCGGGGAGCTGTTTTTT
few,TRBJ2-1,TRBV7-9,-,CASSPIAYEQFF,TGTGCCAGCAGTCCGATAGCCTATGAGCAGTTCTTC
few,TRBJ1-1,TRBV5-1,-,CASSLDRRTEAFF,TGCGCCAGCAGCTTGGATCGGCGGACTGAAGCTTTCTTT
-,TRBJ2-5,TRBV7-8,-,CASSAPEQTGETQYF,TGTGCCAGCAGCGCCCCGGAACAGACCGGGGAGACCCAGTACTTC
few,TRBJ2-7,TRBV12-3/TRBV12-4,TRBD1,CASRSNRDRGREYF,TGTGCCAGCAGATCAAACCGGGACAGGGGGCGCGAGTACTTC
-,TRBJ2-1,TRBV9,TRBD2,CASSGEAGGPLHEQFF,TGTGCCAGCAGCGGTGAAGCGGGAGGGCCTTTGCATGAGCAGTTCTTC
-,TRBJ2-5,TRBV7-8,TRBD1,CASSLSLGTGNGETQYF,TGTGCCAGCAGCTTGTCCCTTGGGACAGGGAACGGGGAGACCCAGTACTTC
-,TRBJ1-2,TRBV30,-,CAWSVVRFYGYTF,TGTGCCTGGAGTGTAGTCAGATTCTATGGCTACACCTTC
-,TRBJ1-1,TRBV27,-,CASSLPGTNTEAFF,TGTGCCAGCAGTTTACCGGGCACTAACACTGAAGCTTTCTTT
few,TRBJ2-4,TRBV20-1,-,CSARGEGSPHIAKNIQYF,TGCAGTGCTAGAGGCGAGGGTAGCCCCCATATCGCCAAAAACATTCAGTACTTC
-,TRBJ2-3,TRBV7-2,-,CASSSRLVASTDTQYF,TGTGCCAGCAGTTCGCGACTAGTCGCAAGCACAGATACGCAGTATTTT
few,TRBJ2-1,TRBV5-1,-,CASSLGATIYNEQFF,TGCGCCAGCAGCTTGGGGGCTACAATCTACAATGAGCAGTTCTTC
many,TRBJ2-1,TRBV20-1,-,CSAIPLSYNEQFF,TGCAGTGCTATCCCGCTCTCCTACAATGAGCAGTTCTTC